Presented here are 2 T cell receptor beta chains from one specimen sequenced in a study of CD8+ T cells in alopecia areata. After isolation, RNA underwent reverse transcription to generate cDNA as the sequencing template. Only in-frame clones appear in the TCRdb table, and some are missing; sequencing was by immunoSEQ multiplex PCR. The sample records some 120,000 clones, around 60% being singletons. Sequencing was performed on CD4+ T cells sorted from blood, taken at week 0. Receptor source: a human donor with alopecia areata.

The CDR3 bases are TGTGCCAGCAGTGATAGTCTAGCCGAGACCCAGTACTTC. The encoded protein is CASSDSLAETQYF. This chain joins TRBV2 and TRBJ2-5, with D possibly matching TRBD2 (5 bases). In germline, CDR1 is SNHLY, CDR2 FYNNEI. The CDR3 is 13 amino acids. The V gene lost 3 bases and the J gene lost 5 bases, with 10 bases spanning the gap.

This clone has a single count. The rearrangement joins TRBV14 to TRBJ2-7, with TRBD1 matching 9 bases. This CDR3 has 16 amino acids. After removal of 4 bases from V and 4 bases from J, the junction contained 11 bases not matched to a gene. Germline loops: CDR1 SGHDN, CDR2 FVKESK. The CDR3 DNA reads TGTGCCAGCAGCCGACAGAACCGGGACAGGGATTACGAGCAGTACTTC. Translated, it gives CASSRQNRDRDYEQYF.